Listed here is a single TCR beta chain. Its target antigen remains unknown. Per-base quality was not reported, and no clone a single base away is much larger than it. Participants in the prospective study were enrolled through a virtual design, were aged roughly 18 to 100 years, and lived in 24 United States geographic areas. Cohort assignment in the prospective study relied on participant-reported clinical history from a screening survey and a study questionnaire. Recovered participants in ImmuneRACE Cohort 3 were defined as having two consecutive negative NP/OP PCR tests, clearance from a healthcare professional, or resolution of symptoms. In the prospective study, mobile phlebotomists collected whole blood, serum and a nasopharyngeal or oropharyngeal swab from each participant. Participants in the prospective study had the option to provide additional blood draws and questionnaires over an approximately 2-month period. Before DNA extraction, blood samples from the prospective study were shipped at room temperature or frozen.

The data belong to a study of blood T cell repertoires in COVID-19 (dated by TCRdb to 2019 to 2021). Looking at the study overall: Samples from collaborators originated in the United States, Italy and Spain and spanned both the acute and convalescent phases of COVID-19. The material from the prospective study consisted of cDNA or gDNA derived from T cells, B-cell-depleted T cells, or PBMCs. Deeply sampled blood TCRbeta repertoires from subjects exposed to, actively infected with, or recovered from COVID-19 were included in the dataset. A freely available public database, intended as a resource for researchers studying the immune response to SARS-CoV-2, is where the repertoires were released. Samples came from the ongoing ImmuneRACE study (first 160 participants) plus 1,254 subjects from 6 global collaborators. Sample metadata almost always included a de-identified subject ID, COVID-19 status, age in years and sex. HLA class I and class II types, where available, came from metadata supplied by the sample provider rather than from assay-based typing.

General findings and caveats noted by the study authors: The quantity of clinical and demographic metadata differed by source and by participant and was supplied without curation.

The CDR3 spans 14 residues, from the cysteine through the phenylalanine. Only the CDR3 portion is preserved as DNA: 42 bases, with reading frame beginning at the first base. Germline trimming amounts to 5 bases on V and 0 bases on J, with 4 as the count of junction bases outside the gene matches. Reading the germline V gene (reference sequence) gives CDR1 SEHNR and CDR2 FQNEAQ. The immunoSEQ Assay, a bias-controlled multiplex PCR, was used to amplify TCRbeta CDR3 regions from genomic DNA. The published analysis was carried out like this. The number of nucleated cells in each sample was estimated from the amplification of reference gene primers within the assay. Sequence reads were collapsed and filtered to measure the absolute abundance of every unique TCRbeta CDR3 rearrangement. For each sample, productive Simpson clonality was calculated as the square root of Simpson's diversity index over productive rearrangements. Imported from immuneACCESS, the table was reduced by TCRdb to in-frame sequences with V and J called. These copies leave out some clones; in studies compared against another copy, an unresolved V gene accounts for under half, and the cause of the remainder is not known. V and J calls and clone size are as listed in that table; D and trimming were resolved from the DNA. Here the sample has approximately 230,000 clones; about nine tenths occur a single time. 15% to 19% of the sample goes to the ten largest clones.

The sequence joins TRBV7-9 to TRBJ2-7, with TRBD2 identical over 7 junction bases. The clonotype was recovered from a man between 18 and 29 years old who had recovered from COVID-19. Sequencing input: PBMCs or T cells enriched from blood (not recorded which). The CDR3 region reads CASSRGGSSYEQYF. The nucleotides read TGTGCCAGCAGCCGCGGGGGTAGCTCCTACGAGCAGTACTTC.